The 13 T cell receptor beta chains below all came from one sample that was sequenced in a study of control samples from healthy donors and cancer patients. The table came from immunoSEQ multiplex PCR; TCRdb's copy has only in-frame clones and leaves some out. The sample carries some 79,000 clones, about 90% recorded once. The sample taken for sequencing was blood. The source is a woman between 45 and 60 years old in good health.

The chain employs TRBV5-3 and TRBJ2-3, with 7 bases fitting TRBD2. TRBV5-3 belongs to the ORF category, with a function that is uncertain. The V and J ends lost 5 bases and 0 bases, in that order; junction bases with no gene match: 15. CDR3 length equals 18 residues. The CDR3 loop is CARSPQKLAGRSTDTQYF. In DNA form, the CDR3 reads TGTGCCAGAAGTCCACAAAAATTAGCGGGCAGAAGCACAGATACGCAGTATTTT.

V gene TRBV5-4 combines with J gene TRBJ2-1; D tentatively fits TRBD1 or TRBD2 (5 bases each). V was cut by 0 bases and J by 5 bases, with 9 bases left in between. The germline gives CDR1 SGHNT, CDR2 YYREEE (reference sequence). The CDR3 runs 14 residues. The CDR3 DNA reads as TGTGCCAGCAGCTTGGCCTTGGGGGACAATGAGCAGTTCTTC. As protein: CASSLALGDNEQFF.

The genes are TRBV5-4 and TRBJ2-3, with TRBD2 matching over 7 bases. The trim removed 2 bases at V and 5 bases at J, leaving 2 bases unmatched. The CDR3 spans 13 residues. The germline gives CDR1 SGHNT, CDR2 YYREEE (reference sequence). The CDR3 DNA follows: TGTGCCAGCAGCTTCGCGGGAGAAGATACGCAGTATTTT. Amino acid sequence: CASSFAGEDTQYF.

V usage is TRBV5-1 and J usage is TRBJ1-2; a possible D gene is TRBD1 (6 bases). The V gene's germline CDR1 is SGHRS and CDR2 YFSETQ. CDR3 length equals 13 residues. V was pared by 2 bases and J by 4 bases, with 9 bases between. CDR3 bases: TGCGCCAGCAGCTTACAGGGTCCCTATGGCTACACCTTC. This translates into CASSLQGPYGYTF.

The V and J genes are TRBV5-8 and TRBJ2-3, with 9 positions matching TRBD1. Unmatched junction bases numbered 9, after V lost 4 bases and J lost 3 bases. The CDR3 covers 16 residues. Germline V gives CDR1 SGHTS, CDR2 YDEGEE. Here the CDR3 reads CASSAGQGLGTDTQYF. The CDR3 DNA reads as TGTGCCAGCAGCGCGGGACAGGGATTGGGGACAGATACGCAGTATTTT.

The V and J genes are TRBV15 and TRBJ2-7; D unclear. Germline values: CDR1 LNHNV, CDR2 YYDKDF (reference sequence). The CDR3 is made up of 13 amino acids. Trimming removed 1 base at V and 1 base at J, with 5 bases between. CDR3 nucleotides: TGTGCCACCAGCAGAGCCCAGTCCTACGAGCAGTACTTC. It specifies CATSRAQSYEQYF.

This clone showed up just a few times. V and J are TRBV2 and TRBJ2-7, with 9 positions matching TRBD2. Germline lookup yields CDR1 SNHLY and CDR2 FYNNEI. The CDR3 sequence is 16 residues long. Trimming cost V 5 bases and J 5 bases; bases outside gene matches: 13. In DNA, the CDR3 is TGTGCCAGCAGTTCCCAGGCGGGGGGGGCAGGGGACGAGCAGTACTTC. Protein sequence: CASSSQAGGAGDEQYF.

This chain joins TRBV7-9 and TRBJ2-3, with 11 bases that match TRBD2. The CDR3 sequence is 14 residues long. Trimming removed 4 bases from V and 3 bases from J; junction bases left unmatched: 0. Germline assignment: CDR1 SEHNR and CDR2 FQNEAQ (reference sequence). The CDR3 region is CASSSSGRTDTQYF. Written as DNA, the CDR3 is TGTGCCAGCAGCTCTAGCGGGAGGACAGATACGCAGTATTTT.

The chain couples TRBV4-1 to TRBJ2-3, with 9 nucleotides matching TRBD2. The ends lost 5 bases at V and 4 bases at J; junction bases unmatched: 7. The germline V gene encodes CDR1 MGHRA and CDR2 YSYEKL. This CDR3 has 15 residues. The CDR3 bases are TGCGCCAGCAGCGCCCGACTAGCGGTCCCAGATACGCAGTATTTT. As protein: CASSARLAVPDTQYF.

This clone was recorded once. The CDR3: CASSGSTYEQYF. As DNA, the CDR3 is TGTGCCAGCAGTGGCAGTACCTACGAGCAGTACTTC. The chain links TRBV28 to TRBJ2-7, with D unresolved. Trimming took 5 bases from V and 2 from J, leaving 7 bases between them. CDR3 length: 12 amino acids. Looked up from germline, CDR1 is MDHEN and CDR2 is SYDVKM.

As regards this clone: Other DNA variants within this sample encode the same CDR3. V gene TRBV2 combines with J gene TRBJ2-7, with unresolved D. V gave up 6 bases and J gave up 1 base, with 4 bases separating them. This CDR3 region has 11 residues. Germline V CDR1 and CDR2: SNHLY, FYNNEI. Here the CDR3 reads CASRQSYEQYF. In DNA form, the CDR3 reads TGTGCCAGCAGACAGTCCTACGAGCAGTACTTC.

The chain's CDR3 is CASSPTGQASTDTQYF. The CDR3 nucleotides read TGTGCCAGCAGCCCCACGGGACAGGCTAGCACAGATACGCAGTATTTT. The chain has TRBV9 and TRBJ2-3, with TRBD1 matching 8 bases. Germline CDR1 is SGDLS and CDR2 is YYNGEE. Trimming took 4 bases from V and 0 from J; bases not matched to a gene: 7. The CDR3 has 16 amino acids.

This chain connects TRBV3-1 (or the pseudogene TRBV3-2) to TRBJ2-1, with a weak D call TRBD2 (8 bases). V dropped 5 bases and J dropped 5 bases, with 25 bases sitting between them. Germline CDR1 reads LGHDT; CDR2 reads YNNKEL (reference sequence). The CDR3 spans 18 residues. CDR3 region: CASSDFRGASGSHNEQFF. CDR3 nucleotides: TGTGCCAGCAGCGACTTCAGGGGGGCTAGCGGGTCCCACAATGAGCAGTTCTTC.